This is a list of T cell receptor beta chains from one sample in a study of blood T cell repertoires in COVID-19. The repertoire was sequenced with immunoSEQ multiplex PCR; TCRdb's copy has only in-frame clones and lacks some. Among 100,000 to 120,000 clones listed, about three quarters were seen once. The sample taken for sequencing was peripheral blood. The receptors originated from a woman of 80 years or more with active or convalescent COVID-19. CDR3s include the opening cysteine and the closing phenylalanine or tryptophan. D genes are given only for firm matches. The size field is filled for only some rows; it gives once, few, many or a size class.

abundance,j_gene,v_gene,d_gene,CDR3nt,CDR3aa
-,TRBJ1-5,TRBV5-6,TRBD1,TGTGCCAGCAGCTTGGGACAGGGACATAGCAATCAGCCCCAGCATTTT,CASSLGQGHSNQPQHF
-,TRBJ1-2,TRBV18,TRBD1,TGTGCCAGCTCACCGGCAGGGGGCAATGGCTACACCTTC,CASSPAGGNGYTF
-,TRBJ1-5,TRBV11-2,-,TGTGCCAGCAGCTTAGACCTAAATCAGCCCCAGCATTTT,CASSLDLNQPQHF
few,TRBJ1-2,TRBV30,-,TGTGCCTGGAGTACCCTCGGGGGCTACACCTTC,CAWSTLGGYTF
once,TRBJ1-4,TRBV3-1/TRBV3-2,-,TGTGCCAGCAGCCAAGATCCGGGAGTTAGGAATGAAAAACTGTTTTTT,CASSQDPGVRNEKLFF
-,TRBJ2-2,TRBV7-9,TRBD2,TGTGCCACCGGGACTAGCGTGAACACCGGGGAGCTGTTTTTT,CATGTSVNTGELFF
-,TRBJ1-4,TRBV21-1,-,TGTGCCAGCAGCAAAGGCCCAACGAACAGGGGGCGTGAAGAAAAACTGTTTTTT,CASSKGPTNRGREEKLFF
-,TRBJ2-5,TRBV19,TRBD2,TGTGCCAGTAGTGATTGGACTAGCTTGGGTTTAGAGACCCAGTACTTC,CASSDWTSLGLETQYF
few,TRBJ1-4,TRBV7-9,-,TGTGCCAGCAGCTCGATATTACGGGGAAGTGAAAAACTGTTTTTT,CASSSILRGSEKLFF
-,TRBJ2-1,TRBV11-1,-,TGTGCCAGCAGCTTAGCGCTCAGTAATGAGCAGTTCTTC,CASSLALSNEQFF
-,TRBJ2-1,TRBV7-6,TRBD2,TGTGCCAGCAGCCCCAAAGCGGGAGATGAGCAGTTCTTC,CASSPKAGDEQFF
-,TRBJ2-1,TRBV2,TRBD2,TGTGCCGGCCACCCCTTCGGGACTACGAACAATGAGCAGTTCTTC,CAGHPFGTTNNEQFF
-,TRBJ2-2,TRBV15,-,TGTGCCACCAGCGGTGGGGGGGCCACCGGGGAGCTGTTTTTT,CATSGGGATGELFF
-,TRBJ2-5,TRBV6-2/TRBV6-3,-,TGTGCCAGCAGTTACTCGATGCTACGACAGCTACAAGAGACCCAGTACTTC,CASSYSMLRQLQETQYF
-,TRBJ2-5,TRBV3-1/TRBV3-2,-,TGTGCCAGCAGCCCGATTAGTTACAGATTCCAAGAGACCCAGTACTTC,CASSPISYRFQETQYF
-,TRBJ1-3,TRBV25-1,-,TGTGCCAGCAGGCCAGCGGGTCAAGGGAACACCATATATTTT,CASRPAGQGNTIYF
-,TRBJ1-1,TRBV30,-,TGTGCCTGGATGAGCTACAGGGCGAACACTGAAGCTTTCTTT,CAWMSYRANTEAFF
once,TRBJ1-5,TRBV2,TRBD1,TGTGCCAGCAGTGAAAGGGACAGGGATCAGCCCCAGCATTTT,CASSERDRDQPQHF
-,TRBJ1-1,TRBV7-3,-,TGTGCCAGCAGCTCCACACAGGGTTCTGAAGCTTTCTTT,CASSSTQGSEAFF
-,TRBJ2-7,TRBV7-2,-,TGTGCCAGCAGCTCGTCATTGAGCTCCTACGAGCAGTACTTC,CASSSSLSSYEQYF
-,TRBJ1-3,TRBV24-1,-,TGTGCCACCAGCCCCTCCGGGGGATCTGGAAACACCATATATTTT,CATSPSGGSGNTIYF
few,TRBJ2-7,TRBV9,-,TGTGCCAGCAGCCAGCGGGTAGGGTCCTACGAGCAGTACTTC,CASSQRVGSYEQYF
once,TRBJ2-5,TRBV5-5,-,TGTGCCAGCAGCCCAGTCACAGGGGGGGGAGAGACCCAGTACTTC,CASSPVTGGGETQYF
once,TRBJ2-1,TRBV10-3,TRBD2,TGTGCCATCAGGGATACAGGGTTTCCGGGACTAGCGGGGACCGCGTTCTTC,CAIRDTGFPGLAGTAFF
-,TRBJ2-1,TRBV20-1,-,TGCAGTGCTAGTCCGAGCTCCTACAATGAGCAGTTCTTC,CSASPSSYNEQFF
-,TRBJ1-3,TRBV18,-,TGTGCCAGCGAACGGGGAAACACCATATATTTT,CASERGNTIYF
-,TRBJ1-1,TRBV20-1,TRBD1,TGCAGTGCTAGTTATCCCGGGACAGAGAAAATGAACACTGAAGCTTTCTTT,CSASYPGTEKMNTEAFF
-,TRBJ2-1,TRBV27,TRBD2,TGTGCCAGCAATAAGCGGGAGGGCGTGGAGCAGTTCTTC,CASNKREGVEQFF
few,TRBJ2-7,TRBV2,-,TGTGCCAGCAGTGACGTACTATACTCCTACGAGCAGTACTTC,CASSDVLYSYEQYF
-,TRBJ2-3,TRBV15,-,TGTGCCACCAGCAGAGGCCCGGTGGGCACAGATACGCAGTATTTT,CATSRGPVGTDTQYF
-,TRBJ2-7,TRBV4-1,TRBD2,TGCGCCAGCAGCCAAACTACTAGCGGGAGTTATTACGAGCAGTACTTC,CASSQTTSGSYYEQYF
-,TRBJ2-2,TRBV15,-,TGTGCCACGAGGAAGACCCTTAACACCGGGGAGCTGTTTTTT,CATRKTLNTGELFF
few,TRBJ1-5,TRBV2,-,TGTGCCAGCAGTGAGCAGGGCGCGGATCAGCCCCAGCATTTT,CASSEQGADQPQHF
once,TRBJ1-3,TRBV5-1,-,TGCGCCAGCAGCTTAACAGGGACCTCTGGAAACACCATATATTTT,CASSLTGTSGNTIYF
few,TRBJ2-5,TRBV9,TRBD2,TGTGCCAGCAGCGTAGGGATAGCGGGAGAGACCCAGTACTTC,CASSVGIAGETQYF
-,TRBJ2-6,TRBV7-8,-,TGTGCCAGCAGCTTTGGAGGACCCCGCTCTGGGGCCAACGTCCTGACTTTC,CASSFGGPRSGANVLTF
-,TRBJ2-2,TRBV2,-,TGTGCCAGCAGGAAAATAGCGAACACCGGGGAGCTGTTTTTT,CASRKIANTGELFF
-,TRBJ2-1,TRBV4-1,-,TGCGCCAGCAGCCAAGTTCTGACTACAAATGAGCAGTTCTTC,CASSQVLTTNEQFF
-,TRBJ1-2,TRBV29-1,TRBD1,TGCAGCGTAGGAGAACAGGGGGCGATTAACTATGGCTACACCTTC,CSVGEQGAINYGYTF
-,TRBJ1-3,TRBV5-1,-,TGCGCCAGCAGCGAACATGGAGGCTTCAGGACTGGAAACACCATATATTTT,CASSEHGGFRTGNTIYF
-,TRBJ2-1,TRBV9,TRBD2,TGTGCCAGCAGCGTAGAGAGCGGGAGGGACAATGAGCAGTTCTTC,CASSVESGRDNEQFF
-,TRBJ1-6,TRBV9,-,TGTGCCAGCAGCACAAGCGGGGGGATGGGGTCACCCCTCCACTTT,CASSTSGGMGSPLHF
-,TRBJ1-3,TRBV5-1,-,TGCGCCAGCAGCCACGACAGTCACTCTGGAAACACCATATATTTT,CASSHDSHSGNTIYF
-,TRBJ2-1,TRBV5-1,TRBD2,TGCGCCAGCAGCTCGCTCCTAGCGGGAGGAGGGGATGAGCAGTTCTTC,CASSSLLAGGGDEQFF
once,TRBJ1-3,TRBV4-2,-,TGTGCCAGCAGCCAAGATGTGGGACATGGTGACACCATATATTTT,CASSQDVGHGDTIYF
once,TRBJ2-2,TRBV15,TRBD1,TGTGCCACCACCCTCGGACAGGGAACCGGGGAGCTGTTTTTT,CATTLGQGTGELFF
-,TRBJ2-1,TRBV2,TRBD2,TGTGCCAGCAGTGGGACTAGAGAGAATGAGCAGTTCTTC,CASSGTRENEQFF
-,TRBJ1-2,TRBV28,TRBD1,TGTGCCAGCAGTGCGGGACAGGCCCCAGCTAACTATGGCTACACCTTC,CASSAGQAPANYGYTF
-,TRBJ2-7,TRBV18,TRBD2,TGTGCCAGCTCACCCGGACTAGCGTCACCCTACGAGCAGTACTTC,CASSPGLASPYEQYF
-,TRBJ2-7,TRBV18,TRBD2,TGTGCCAGCTCACCACCGGCTAGCGGCTCCTACGAGCAGTACTTC,CASSPPASGSYEQYF
-,TRBJ1-4,TRBV5-1,TRBD1,TGCGCCAGCAGCTTGGCGCCCTCCTGGGGACAGGGGGCCACTAATGAAAAACTGTTTTTT,CASSLAPSWGQGATNEKLFF
-,TRBJ1-6,TRBV4-3,-,TGCGCCAGCAGCCTGCACCGGGATCGCAATTCACCCCTCCACTTT,CASSLHRDRNSPLHF
-,TRBJ2-3,TRBV11-1,TRBD1,TGTGCCAGCAGCTCCGAAAAGGGGGACAGGGAACGGTATTTT,CASSSEKGDRERYF
-,TRBJ1-5,TRBV18,TRBD1,TGTGCCAGCTCACCCTGGACAGGGCTTGAAAAGCATTTT,CASSPWTGLEKHF
once,TRBJ2-3,TRBV11-1,-,TGTGCCAGCAGCTTAGGACGGACTGGCACAGATACGCAGTATTTT,CASSLGRTGTDTQYF